Listed below are T cell receptor beta chains from one sample, sequenced in a study of shared clonotypes between healthy human individuals. Using immunoSEQ multiplex PCR, the repertoire was profiled, and TCRdb retains in-frame clones only, with some absent. Of 520,000 or so clones in the sample, about four fifths are singletons; the top ten hold 13%. The sample comprised PBMCs. The receptors stem from a woman aged 40 to 55 in good health. Some clones in this sample may be carry-over from other donors' samples. Each CDR3 is given with its conserved first and last residue. A D gene is named only where the DNA matches it firmly. Only some rows state a clone size, as once, few, many or a class for expanded clones.

clone_size	v_call	d_call	j_call	cdr3_nt	cdr3_aa
.	TRBV7-9	TRBD1	TRBJ1-4	TGTGCCAGCAGCTTAGAAGTGGCAGGGGGGAAACTGTTTTTT	CASSLEVAGGKLFF
.	TRBV30	.	TRBJ1-4	TGTGCCTGGAGTGAGTTCGGTCGGGAAAATGAAAAACTGTTTTTT	CAWSEFGRENEKLFF
.	TRBV27	TRBD2	TRBJ2-7	TGTGCCAGCAGCCCGGGGGGGTATACCTACGAGCAGTACTTC	CASSPGGYTYEQYF
.	TRBV5-1	TRBD2	TRBJ2-1	TGCGCCAGCCTAGCGGGAGGTGGTGTAGATGAGCAGTTCTTC	CASLAGGGVDEQFF
few	TRBV5-1	.	TRBJ2-2	TGCGCCAGCAGCTCCAATGGACCATCCACCGGGGAGCTGTTTTTT	CASSSNGPSTGELFF
.	TRBV21-1	.	TRBJ1-4	TGTGCCAGCAGCGCACCAACCCGGGACGGGACAAGGGAAAAACTGTTTTTT	CASSAPTRDGTREKLFF
.	TRBV27	.	TRBJ1-5	TGTGCCAGCAGTTTACTCGGTGGTGGCAATCAGCCCCAGCATTTT	CASSLLGGGNQPQHF
many	TRBV28	TRBD2	TRBJ2-1	TGTGCCAGCCGCGAGCGGGAGGGATACAATGAGCAGTTCTTC	CASREREGYNEQFF
.	TRBV18	TRBD1	TRBJ2-1	TGTGCCAGCTCACCAAGCAGGGACAGTTACAATGAGCAGTTCTTC	CASSPSRDSYNEQFF
many	TRBV27	TRBD2	TRBJ2-7	TGTGCCAGCAGTTTATTCGGGAGGCACGAGCAGTACTTC	CASSLFGRHEQYF
.	TRBV7-2	TRBD1	TRBJ1-4	TGTGCCAGCAGTCCCTACCTGGGACAGGGGCTGAAAAAACTGTTTTTT	CASSPYLGQGLKKLFF
.	TRBV5-6	TRBD1	TRBJ2-5	TGTGCCAGCAGCTTGATGGGACAGGGGGCTGGGTTCCAAGAGACCCAGTACTTC	CASSLMGQGAGFQETQYF
few	TRBV4-1	.	TRBJ1-3	TGCGCCAGCAGCCCGGACAGAGCCTCTGGAAACACCATATATTTT	CASSPDRASGNTIYF
few	TRBV9	.	TRBJ1-3	TGTGCCAGCAGCGTAAGCAGGGTTGTGTCTGGAAACACCATATATTTT	CASSVSRVVSGNTIYF
.	TRBV21-1	.	TRBJ2-7	TGTGCCAGCAGCATTACCCGGTTCTTC	CASSITRFF
.	TRBV15	TRBD2	TRBJ2-3	TGTGCCACCAGCAGAGGCCTAGCGGGGGCCGTGGATACGCAGTATTTT	CATSRGLAGAVDTQYF
.	TRBV29-1	.	TRBJ2-7	TGCAGCGTCACTGGAGTCTTATACGAGCAGTACTTC	CSVTGVLYEQYF
.	TRBV11-2	TRBD1	TRBJ1-2	TGTGCCAGCAGCCTCCTTACAGGGGATTCCTATGGCTACACCTTC	CASSLLTGDSYGYTF
many	TRBV2	TRBD2	TRBJ2-7	TGTGCCAGCAGGGCGGGAGAACCATACGAGCAGTACTTC	CASRAGEPYEQYF
.	TRBV6-6	.	TRBJ2-3	TGTGCCAGCAGTTACTCGCAGCAACCTAACACAGATACGCAGTATTTT	CASSYSQQPNTDTQYF
.	TRBV25-1	.	TRBJ1-2	TGTGCCAGCAGTGAAGTGCAGGGCCGTGGCTACACCTTC	CASSEVQGRGYTF
.	TRBV7-9	TRBD1	TRBJ1-2	TGTGCCAGCAGCTTCGACAGGGGCGACGGCTACACCTTC	CASSFDRGDGYTF